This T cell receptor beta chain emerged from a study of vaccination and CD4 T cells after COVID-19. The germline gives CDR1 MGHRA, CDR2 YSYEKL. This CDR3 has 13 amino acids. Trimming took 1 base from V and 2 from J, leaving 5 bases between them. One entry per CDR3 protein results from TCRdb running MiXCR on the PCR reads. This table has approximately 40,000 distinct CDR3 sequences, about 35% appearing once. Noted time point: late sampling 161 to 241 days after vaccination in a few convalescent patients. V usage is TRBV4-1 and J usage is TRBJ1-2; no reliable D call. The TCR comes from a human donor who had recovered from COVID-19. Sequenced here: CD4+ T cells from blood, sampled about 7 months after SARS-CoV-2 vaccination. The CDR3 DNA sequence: TGCGCCAGCAGCCAAGGAGCCAACTATGGCTACACCTTC. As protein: CASSQGANYGYTF.